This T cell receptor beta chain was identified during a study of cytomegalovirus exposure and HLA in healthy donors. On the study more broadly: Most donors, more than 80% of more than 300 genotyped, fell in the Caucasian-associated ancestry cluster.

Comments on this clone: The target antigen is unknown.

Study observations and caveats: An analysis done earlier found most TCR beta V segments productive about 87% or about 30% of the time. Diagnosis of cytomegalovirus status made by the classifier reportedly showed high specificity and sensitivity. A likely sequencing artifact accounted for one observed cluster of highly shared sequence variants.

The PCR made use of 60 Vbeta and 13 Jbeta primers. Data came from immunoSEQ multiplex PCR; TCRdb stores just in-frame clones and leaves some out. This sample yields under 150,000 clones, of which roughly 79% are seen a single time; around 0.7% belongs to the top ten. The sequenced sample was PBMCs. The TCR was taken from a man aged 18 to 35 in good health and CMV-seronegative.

The DNA for the CDR3 is TGCGCCAGCAGCTTGTGGGCGTACCAAGAGACCCAGTACTTC. The encoded protein is CASSLWAYQETQYF. The chain links TRBV5-1 to TRBJ2-5; no reliable D call. V lost 1 base, J lost 0 bases, and 7 bases lay in between. Germline lookup yields CDR1 SGHRS and CDR2 YFSETQ. This CDR3 is built from 14 residues.